Shown below are 26 T cell receptor beta chains from a single sample sequenced in a study of regulatory T cells in long-lasting Graves disease. Time point denoted: persistent/refractory GD, antithyroid drugs over 5 years with positive TRAb. PBMCs provided the RNA from which the TCR library was made. Assembly of TCR beta libraries relied on iRepertoire HTBI primers together with Arm-PCR of CDR3 regions. One entry per CDR3 protein results from TCRdb running MiXCR on the multiplex PCR reads. The data hold roughly 500,000 distinct CDR3 sequences, with about a fifth observed a single time. The material sequenced was peripheral blood mononuclear cells (PBMCs), taken when the disease was refractory, from a patient treated with antithyroid drugs. Receptors were obtained from a female donor with Graves disease.

This clonotype showed up just once. The chain uses TRBV6-1 and TRBJ2-7; 8 bases agree with TRBD1. Germline trimming cut 6 bases from V and 4 bases from J; bases unmatched to any gene: 14. CDR1 is MNHNS and CDR2 is SASEGT in the germline V gene. The CDR3 covers 16 residues. CDR3 DNA: TGTGCCAGCAGGCGGACAGGGTTAATCAGGAGTTACGAGCAGTACTTC. It yields the protein CASRRTGLIRSYEQYF.

This clonotype was seen a few times. The chain uses TRBV6-2 or TRBV6-3 and TRBJ1-1, with 8 bases fitting TRBD1. Germline CDR1 and CDR2: MNHEY and SVGEGT. V dropped 5 bases and J dropped 3; count of bases not matched to a gene: 5. The CDR3 runs to 14 residues. The CDR3 here is CASSVGQVHTEAFF. The CDR3 bases are TGTGCCAGCAGTGTGGGACAGGTACACACTGAAGCTTTCTTT.

This clonotype showed up many times. The chain employs TRBV28 and TRBJ2-2; 9 bases map to TRBD1. Germline CDR1 and CDR2: MDHEN and SYDVKM. This CDR3 contains 17 residues. The V gene end was trimmed by 5 bases and the J gene end by 5 bases; junction bases not matched to a gene: 12. Here the CDR3 reads CASSPGTGRFRTGELFF. For the CDR3, the DNA is TGTGCCAGCAGTCCAGGGACAGGGAGATTTAGGACCGGGGAGCTGTTTTTT. The whole variable domain, remainder taken from reference TRBV28 and TRBJ2-2, is DVKVTQSSRYLVKRTGEKVFLECVQDMDHENMFWYRQDPGLGLRLIYFSYDVKMKEKGDIPEGYSVSREKKERFSLILESASTNQTSMYLCASSPGTGRFRTGELFFGEGSRLTVL.

The sample holds a few counts of this clonotype. J is TRBJ2-2 and V is TRBV5-1; 8 bases fit TRBD2. Trimming cost V 4 bases and J 1 base; bases outside gene matches: 3. Germline V lookup: CDR1 SGHRS, CDR2 YFSETQ. CDR3 length equals 15 residues. CDR3 protein: CASSRRGGNTGELFF. In DNA form, the CDR3 reads TGCGCCAGCAGCCGACGGGGGGGGAACACCGGGGAGCTGTTTTTT. The full variable domain, its missing parts supplied by reference TRBV5-1 and TRBJ2-2, is KAGVTQTPRYLIKTRGQQVTLSCSPISGHRSVSWYQQTPGQGLQFLFEYFSETQRNKGNFPGRFSGRQFSNSRSEMNVSTLELGDSALYLCASSRRGGNTGELFFGEGSRLTVL.

V usage is TRBV6-1 and J usage is TRBJ2-7; D remains unclear. V was cut by 7 bases and J by 5 bases, with 9 bases left in between. Germline CDR1 reads MNHNS; CDR2 reads SASEGT. The CDR3 sequence is 11 residues long. CDR3 sequence: CASTHSNEQYF. The CDR3 DNA reads as TGTGCCAGCACCCATTCGAACGAGCAGTACTTC.

V and J are TRBV3-1 and TRBJ2-2, with D maybe TRBD2 (6 bases). The V gene lost 5 bases and the J gene lost 6 bases, with 19 bases spanning the gap. Germline CDR1 reads LGHDT; CDR2 reads YNNKEL (reference sequence). The CDR3 spans 16 residues. CDR3 residues: CASSTRGAFFSGELFF. The CDR3 region has the DNA TGTGCCAGCAGCACGCGCGGGGCTTTCTTCTCCGGGGAGCTGTTTTTT.

Ten or more counts support this clonotype. The chain uses TRBV2 and TRBJ2-7, with D tentatively TRBD2 (6 bases). From germline, CDR1 is SNHLY and CDR2 FYNNEI. Trimming cost V 6 bases and J 6 bases, with 18 bases left between them. The CDR3 has 14 amino acids. This CDR3 is CASRYQWERVEQYF. CDR3 nucleotides: TGTGCCAGCAGGTATCAGTGGGAGCGGGTCGAGCAGTACTTC. Looking up the rest from reference TRBV2 and TRBJ2-7 gives the full variable domain: EPEVTQTPSHQVTQMGQEVILRCVPISNHLYFYWYRQILGQKVEFLVSFYNNEISEKSEIFDDQFSVERPDGSNFTLKIRSTKLEDSAMYFCASRYQWERVEQYFGPGTRLTVT.

This chain connects TRBV4-1 to TRBJ2-7, with TRBD2 matching over 8 bases. V lost 4 bases and J lost 3; bases outside the gene matches: 8. The CDR3 loop spans 15 amino acids. Looked up from germline, CDR1 is MGHRA and CDR2 is YSYEKL. This CDR3 is CASSPDMAGGYEQYF. The CDR3 region has the DNA TGCGCCAGCAGCCCCGATATGGCGGGAGGCTACGAGCAGTACTTC.

This clonotype has just a few counts. The chain carries TRBV20-1 and TRBJ2-7, with TRBD2 matching 15 bases. Germline CDR1 reads DFQATT; CDR2 reads SNEGSKA (reference sequence). The junction had 12 bases not matched to a gene; V was cut back by 3 bases and J by 3 bases. CDR3 length equals 18 residues. In DNA form, the CDR3 reads TGCAGTGCTAGTCGAGCCCGGACTAGCGGGAGGGTTTTCTACGAGCAGTACTTC. Its translation is CSASRARTSGRVFYEQYF.

This clonotype was seen more than once but under ten times. V gene TRBV20-1 combines with J gene TRBJ2-7, with 7 nucleotides matching TRBD1. The CDR3 is 15 amino acids. CDR1 DFQATT and CDR2 SNEGSKA come from the germline V gene (reference sequence). V trimming: 6 bases; J trimming: 0 bases; junction bases outside the gene matches: 11. The CDR3 bases are TGCAGTGCCGTACTCCGGGACAGACTCTCCTACGAGCAGTACTTC. It encodes CSAVLRDRLSYEQYF.

This clonotype has at least ten counts. V is TRBV28 and J is TRBJ2-7, with TRBD2 identical over 13 bases. V dropped 6 bases and J dropped 4; count of bases not matched to a gene: 3. Germline V gene lookup returns CDR1 MDHEN and CDR2 SYDVKM. CDR3 length: 14 residues. The CDR3 coding sequence is TGTGCCAGCAGGACTAGCGGGAGGCGGTACGAGCAGTACTTC. Its protein is CASRTSGRRYEQYF.

At least ten counts were recorded for this clonotype. J is TRBJ2-7 and V is TRBV2; D remains unclear. Per the germline V gene, CDR1 is SNHLY and CDR2 is FYNNEI. V gave up 6 bases and J gave up 0 bases, with 9 bases separating them. This CDR3 has 13 amino acids. The CDR3 reads CASRGSDSYEQYF. The CDR3 region has the DNA TGTGCCAGCAGGGGATCCGACTCCTACGAGCAGTACTTC.

The CDR3 region is CASSLSGPGTQYF. The CDR3 DNA follows: TGTGCCAGCAGCCTTTCCGGTCCGGGGACCCAGTACTTC. The chain has TRBV7-3 and TRBJ2-5; no clear D. CDR3 length: 13 residues. CDR1 SGHTA and CDR2 FQGTGA come from the germline V gene. V was clipped by 5 bases and J by 7 bases, with 14 bases between them.

V gene TRBV6-9 combines with J gene TRBJ2-1; D gene ambiguous. CDR1 MNHGY and CDR2 SVAAGI come from the germline V gene. V was trimmed by 3 bases and J by 8 bases, leaving 17 bases between them. The CDR3 has 15 amino acids. The CDR3, as DNA: TGTGCCAGCAGTTACCGCTCAGACGGAGTGGATGAGCAGTTCTTC. As protein: CASSYRSDGVDEQFF.

The chain uses TRBV4-1 and TRBJ1-6, with D tentatively TRBD1 (6 bases). V shed 0 bases and J shed 0 bases, with 12 bases lying between them. The CDR3 contains 18 residues. The germline gives CDR1 MGHRA, CDR2 YSYEKL. In nucleotides, the CDR3 is TGCGCCAGCAGCCAAGATAATGGACAGAGCTCCTATAATTCACCCCTCCACTTT. It translates to CASSQDNGQSSYNSPLHF.

The rearrangement joins TRBV20-1 to TRBJ1-2; D is unclear. Germline CDR1 is DFQATT and CDR2 is SNEGSKA (reference sequence). Trimming left V 3 bases short and J 7 bases short, with 18 bases between. This CDR3 spans 14 amino acids. The CDR3 sequence is CSASPARQGLGYTF. CDR3 nucleotide sequence: TGCAGTGCTAGCCCGGCGCGGCAAGGGCTTGGCTACACCTTC.

This clonotype was counted between two and nine times. The chain joins TRBV28 to TRBJ2-5, with D perhaps TRBD1 (6 bases). CDR1 MDHEN and CDR2 SYDVKM come from the germline V gene. The length of the CDR3 is 15 residues. Between the trimmed V and J ends, which lost 7 bases and 5 bases, there was a span of 20 bases. The CDR3 here is CASTIEDRWGETQYF. CDR3 nucleotides: TGTGCCAGCACCATAGAAGACAGGTGGGGGGAGACCCAGTACTTC.

Worth noting for this clonotype: A read error may be the cause here, since a much bigger clone is one base away. This rearrangement joins TRBV6-1 to TRBJ2-7; 10 bases agree with TRBD2. Trimming removed 4 bases from V and 2 bases from J; junction bases left unmatched: 2. The CDR3 has 14 amino acids. Germline V gene data show CDR1 as MNHNS and CDR2 as SASEGT. The CDR3 region has the DNA TGTGCCAGCAGTGCTAGCGGGGGAACCTACGAGCAGTACTTC. It is translated as CASSASGGTYEQYF.

J is TRBJ2-7 and V is TRBV20-1; TRBD1 agrees at 8 bases. Trimming at V came to 0 bases and at J to 0 bases, leaving 1 base not matched to a gene. There are 14 residues in the CDR3. Germline lookup yields CDR1 DFQATT and CDR2 SNEGSKA (reference sequence). DNA of the CDR3: TGCAGTGCTAGAGATGACAGGGGCTCCTACGAGCAGTACTTC. Translated, it gives CSARDDRGSYEQYF.

Comment on this clonotype: A read error is possible here, since a much larger clone lies one base away. The V call is TRBV11-3, the J call TRBJ1-2; possible D gene TRBD1, 5 bases. The germline V gene has CDR1 SGHNT and CDR2 YENEEA. V gave up 5 bases and J gave up 3 bases, with 19 bases separating them. This CDR3 has 16 amino acids. CDR3 sequence: CASSLSTRTPYYGYTF. The CDR3 region has the DNA TGTGCCAGCAGCCTGTCAACCAGGACACCTTACTATGGCTACACCTTC. The variable domain in full, completed from reference TRBV11-3 and TRBJ1-2, reads EAGVVQSPRYKIIEKKQPVAFWCNPISGHNTLYWYLQNLGQGPELLIRYENEEAVDDSQLPKDRFSAERLKGVDSTLKIQPAELGDSAVYLCASSLSTRTPYYGYTFGSGTRLTVV.

This clonotype was seen a few times. The chain has TRBV6-1 and TRBJ1-1; 7 nucleotides line up with TRBD1. Germline lookup yields CDR1 MNHNS and CDR2 SASEGT. The CDR3 has 13 residues. Trimming took 6 bases from V and 6 from J; bases not matched to a gene: 7. The CDR3, as DNA: TGTGCCAGCAGCGAACTCGGACAGGCTGAAGCTTTCTTT. It codes for CASSELGQAEAFF.

The chain joins TRBV7-9 to TRBJ2-5; TRBD1 is a possible D gene (5 bases). The ends were cut back, 1 base at V and 5 bases at J, with 11 bases in the middle. CDR3 length: 14 amino acids. The germline V gene encodes CDR1 SEHNR and CDR2 FQNEAQ (reference sequence). The CDR3 DNA follows: TGTGCCAGCAGCTTAGGCGGACATCTTGAGACCCAGTACTTC. Amino acids: CASSLGGHLETQYF.

This rearrangement joins TRBV20-1 to TRBJ2-7, with 7 nucleotides matching TRBD1. CDR1 is DFQATT, CDR2 SNEGSKA, per germline (reference sequence). V was clipped by 4 bases and J by 3 bases; unmatched bases: 6. This CDR3 region has 13 residues. CDR3 residues: CSAMGDRDYEQYF. For the CDR3, the DNA is TGCAGTGCTATGGGAGACAGGGACTACGAGCAGTACTTC.

This rearrangement joins TRBV4-1 to TRBJ1-1; D is undetermined. With 4 bases removed from V and 1 base from J, the gap between germline ends came to 10 bases. This CDR3 contains 14 residues. Germline-derived CDR1 and CDR2 are MGHRA and YSYEKL. In DNA form, the CDR3 reads TGCGCCAGCAGCCCCCCATCAGGGAACACTGAAGCTTTCTTT. Translating it yields CASSPPSGNTEAFF.

The CDR3 DNA follows: TGTGCCAGCTCACCACCGAGCAAGGGGTTGTACGAGCAGTACTTC. It translates to CASSPPSKGLYEQYF. The chain recombines TRBV18 with TRBJ2-7; weak D call: TRBD1 (5 bases). The CDR3 extends over 15 amino acids. V was trimmed by 0 bases and J by 4 bases, leaving 13 bases between them. Germline lookup yields CDR1 KGHSH and CDR2 LQKENI.

This clonotype was found many times. This chain connects TRBV7-2 to TRBJ1-1, with a tentative D call TRBD1 (6 bases). The CDR3 extends over 14 amino acids. CDR1 is SGHTA, CDR2 FQGNSA, per germline. V was trimmed by 3 bases and J by 1 base, leaving 9 bases between them. In DNA, the CDR3 is TGTGCCAGCAGCTTGAGGGGGTGGAACACTGAAGCTTTCTTT. This codes for CASSLRGWNTEAFF.